What follows describes a single T cell receptor (beta chain). CDR3 length: 13 amino acids. Germline V gene lookup returns CDR1 SGDLS and CDR2 YYNGEE. V was clipped by 0 bases and J by 7 bases, with 8 bases between them. The data originate from a study of blood T cell repertoires in COVID-19. Whole-study context: Whether acute or convalescent, the COVID-19 samples came from the United States, Italy and Spain. PBMCs, B-cell-depleted T cells, or T cells provided the cDNA or gDNA that made up the material.

Authors' data handling: Reference gene primer amplification in the assay estimated nucleated cell counts. Clones were read by immunoSEQ multiplex PCR, and TCRdb kept only the in-frame ones, dropping some. The DNA gave D and trimming, while V, J and clone size come from that table. The repertoire holds under 80,000 clones, with just under 80% as singletons. The sequencing sample was made of peripheral blood. This receptor was identified in a human donor in a cohort sampled during active COVID-19. The chain employs TRBV9 and TRBJ2-1, with D possibly matching TRBD2 (5 bases). The CDR3 sequence is CASSVEGENEQFF. The CDR3 region has the DNA TGTGCCAGCAGCGTAGAGGGAGAAAATGAGCAGTTCTTC.